This paragraph reports one TCR beta chain. Its antigen is not identified. This entry is derived from a study of glioma-infiltrating T cells. Using RNA template, CDR3s of TCR alpha and beta were amplified with iRepertoire arm-PCR. TCRdb recomputed calls from the multiplex PCR reads with MiXCR, one row per CDR3 protein. The table has some 190,000 distinct CDR3 sequences, more than 30% seen once; the top ten hold over 20%. Whole-study results and caveats: Tissue-blood divergence was below expectation in non-neoplastic patients, above in gliomas.

The CDR3 covers 18 residues. Per the germline V gene, CDR1 is MDHEN and CDR2 is SYDVKM. Sequencing used glioma tissue, nonneoplastic brain tissue, or PBMCs (not recorded which). The chain recombines TRBV28 with TRBJ2-3; D may be TRBD2 (7 bases). The sequence came from a human donor with low-grade glioma or glioblastoma, undergoing nonglioma brain surgery, or in good health (not recorded which). The CDR3, as DNA: TGTGTTAGCAGTTATCGCCAAGGGGGGGAATTCGGCACAGATACGCAGTATTTT. This sequence encodes CVSSYRQGGEFGTDTQYF.